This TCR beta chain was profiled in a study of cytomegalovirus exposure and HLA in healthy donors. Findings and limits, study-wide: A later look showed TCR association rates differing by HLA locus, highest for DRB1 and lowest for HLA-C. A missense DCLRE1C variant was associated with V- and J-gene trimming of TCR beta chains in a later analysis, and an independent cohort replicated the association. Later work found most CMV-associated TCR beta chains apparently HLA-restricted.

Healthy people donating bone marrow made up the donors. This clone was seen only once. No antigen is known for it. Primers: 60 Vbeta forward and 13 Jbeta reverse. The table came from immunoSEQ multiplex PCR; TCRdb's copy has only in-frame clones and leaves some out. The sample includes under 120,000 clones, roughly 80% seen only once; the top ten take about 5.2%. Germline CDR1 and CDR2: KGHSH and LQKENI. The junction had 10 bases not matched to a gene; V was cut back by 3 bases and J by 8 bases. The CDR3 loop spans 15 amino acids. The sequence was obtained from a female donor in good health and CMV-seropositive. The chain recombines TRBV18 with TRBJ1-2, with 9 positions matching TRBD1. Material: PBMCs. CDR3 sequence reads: CASSPPGQGIGGYTF. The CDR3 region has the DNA TGTGCCAGCTCACCTCCGGGACAGGGAATCGGGGGCTACACCTTC.